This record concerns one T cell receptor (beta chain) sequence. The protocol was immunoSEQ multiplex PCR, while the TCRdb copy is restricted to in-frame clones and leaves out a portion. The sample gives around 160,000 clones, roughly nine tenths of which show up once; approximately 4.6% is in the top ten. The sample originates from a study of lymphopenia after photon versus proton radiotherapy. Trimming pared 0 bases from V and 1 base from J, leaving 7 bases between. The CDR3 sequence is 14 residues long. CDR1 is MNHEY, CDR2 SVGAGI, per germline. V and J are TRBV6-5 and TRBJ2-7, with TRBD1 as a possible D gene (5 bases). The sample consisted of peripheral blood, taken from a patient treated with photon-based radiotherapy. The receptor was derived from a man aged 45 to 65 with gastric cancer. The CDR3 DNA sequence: TGTGCCAGCAGTTACTCGAGGACATCCTACGAGCAGTACTTC. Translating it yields CASSYSRTSYEQYF.